This record concerns one T cell receptor beta chain sequence. Its recognized antigen is unknown. No per-base quality is available; no much larger clone lies one base away. TCRbeta CDR3 regions were amplified from genomic DNA by means of the immunoSEQ Assay, a bias-controlled multiplex PCR. Per the authors' processing: The number of nucleated cells in each sample was estimated by amplification of reference gene primers within the assay. Sequence reads were collapsed and filtered to measure the absolute abundance of every unique TCRbeta CDR3 rearrangement. For each sample, productive Simpson clonality was calculated by taking the square root of Simpson's diversity index across productive rearrangements. The immuneACCESS repertoire file appears here via TCRdb, limited to in-frame rearrangements. These files lack a portion of the clones; in checked studies, under half of the deficit traces to unresolved V genes, and the cause of the others is not known. The V and J calls and clone size were taken over from that table, and D and trimming were inferred from the DNA. Recorded for this sample are over 70,000 clones; about 80% of them occurred a single time. Together, the top ten hold approximately 27% of the sample.

The source of the sample is a study of blood T cell repertoires in COVID-19 (dated by TCRdb to 2020 to 2021). About the investigation overall: Samples from collaborators originated in the United States, Italy and Spain and spanned both the acute and convalescent phases of COVID-19. Nearly every sample came with metadata listing a de-identified subject ID, COVID-19 status, age in years and sex. The samples were drawn from the first 160 participants of the ongoing ImmuneRACE study and from 1,254 subjects provided by 6 global collaborators. Where HLA class I and class II types were available, the types were taken from metadata supplied by the sample provider, not from assay-based typing. Subjects who had been exposed to COVID-19, were actively infected with it, or had recovered from it provided the deeply sampled blood TCRbeta repertoires that made up the dataset. The repertoires were released in a freely available public database meant as a resource for research on the immune response to SARS-CoV-2. The material from the prospective study consisted of cDNA or gDNA derived from T cells, B-cell-depleted T cells, or PBMCs.

Relative to germline, V is missing 3 bases and J is missing 11 bases, with 8 bases of the junction outside any gene match. Taken from cysteine to phenylalanine, the CDR3 has 13 residues. CDR3 DNA only is kept here, 39 bases in frame from base 1. CDR1 MDHEN and CDR2 SYDVKM were looked up in the germline V gene. The collaborating institutions used their own protocols to collect whole blood in K2EDTA tubes. Collaborator samples were shipped for TCRbeta analysis as frozen whole blood, isolated PBMCs, or DNA extracted from either sample type. The research as a whole found: The quantity of clinical and demographic metadata differed by source and by participant and was supplied without curation.

Recombination joined TRBV28 with TRBJ1-1; 8 of the junction bases match TRBD1. Sample: peripheral blood. The sequence came from a human donor in a cohort sampled during active COVID-19. At the DNA level, the sequence is TGTGCCAGCAGTTTTGTTCGCAGGGGGCACGCTTTCTTT. Its protein product is CASSFVRRGHAFF.